A single sample is the source of the 18 T cell receptor beta chains below, sequenced in a study of CXCR3-negative and CXCR3-positive naive CD8 T cells. The antigens for these receptors are not known. UMI-labeled 5' RACE yielded the TRB cDNA libraries. Following a re-call of the 5' RACE reads, TCRdb has one entry per CDR3 protein and lacks DNA. The listing contains 150,000 or so distinct CDR3 sequences. Points from the study as a whole: A higher hydrophobicity marked the TRB CDR3s of CXCR3-positive naive cells versus CXCR3-negative naive cells.

Sequences were obtained from naive CXCR3+ CD8+ T cells from blood. As to subset: CD45RO-CCR7+CD27+CD95- naive CD8+ T cells expressing CXCR3 (TNR3+). Every receptor here comes from a human donor in good health. Some clones in this sample may be carry-over from other donors' samples.

The chain uses TRBV20-1 and TRBJ2-1; as DNA is missing, the TRBD2 call by TCRdb cannot be tested. The CDR3 runs to 18 residues. Germline lookup yields CDR1 DFQATT and CDR2 SNEGSKA (reference sequence). This CDR3 is CSARDGLAGTQNYNEQFF.

The chain combines TRBV5-6 with TRBJ2-6. Germline CDR1 SGHDT, CDR2 YYEEEE. This CDR3 is built from 14 residues. CDR3 in amino acids: CASSLKSGANVLTF.

CDR3 amino acids: CASSLVGTASPYEQYF. The genes are TRBV7-8 and TRBJ2-7; TCRdb designates TRBD1, a call that cannot be tested without DNA. The germline V gene encodes CDR1 SGHVS and CDR2 FQNEAQ. The CDR3 length is 16 residues.

The chain carries TRBV21-1 and TRBJ1-5; TCRdb lists TRBD1, though no DNA is available to test this call. TRBV21-1 is assigned pseudogene status. This CDR3 contains 17 residues. CDR3 sequence: CASSKTRDTQTDQPQHF.

The rearrangement uses TRBV29-1 and TRBJ2-3. CDR1 and CDR2 from the germline V gene are SQVTM and ANQGSEA. The CDR3 runs 16 residues. This CDR3 reads CSVEDYAGPSTDTQYF.

The chain links TRBV19 to TRBJ2-1. The CDR3 runs to 15 residues. CDR1 and CDR2 from the germline V gene are LNHDA and SQIVND (reference sequence). CDR3 in amino acids: CASSILGRSYNEQFF.

V gene TRBV12-3 or TRBV12-4 combines with J gene TRBJ2-3; TCRdb designates TRBD1, a call that cannot be tested without DNA. The CDR3 sequence is 11 residues long. The CDR3 region is CASSSGDTQYF.

V gene TRBV11-2 combines with J gene TRBJ2-5; TCRdb selects TRBD2, and the lack of DNA leaves this call unchecked. CDR1 is SGHAT and CDR2 is FQNNGV in the germline V gene. The CDR3 runs 17 residues. The CDR3 spells CASSSHPIGHLQETQYF.

This chain joins TRBV27 and TRBJ2-1; the D call from TCRdb, TRBD1, cannot be confirmed without DNA. The germline V gene encodes CDR1 MNHEY and CDR2 SMNVEV (reference sequence). The CDR3 covers 16 residues. The CDR3 sequence: CASSLSAGGVYNEQFF.

The chain uses TRBV7-8 and TRBJ2-7; the TRBD1 assignment by TCRdb is unverifiable without DNA. This CDR3 comprises 13 residues. Germline CDR1 is SGHVS and CDR2 is FQNEAQ. The CDR3 loop is CASSLDRIYEQYF.

The chain has TRBV6-2 or TRBV6-3 and TRBJ2-1; the D gene TCRdb calls, TRBD1, cannot be checked with no DNA. Germline CDR1 MNHEY, CDR2 SVGEGT. The CDR3 extends over 15 amino acids. The CDR3: CASSYPGFSYNEQFF.

CDR3 loop: CASSFGTSGYEQFF. The rearrangement uses TRBV6-2 or TRBV6-3 and TRBJ2-1; the TRBD2 assignment by TCRdb is unverifiable without DNA. This CDR3 contains 14 residues. Germline V gene sequence: CDR1 MNHEY, CDR2 SVGEGT.

The chain has TRBV3-1 and TRBJ2-1. CDR3 length: 12 residues. The germline V gene encodes CDR1 LGHDT and CDR2 YNNKEL (reference sequence). CDR3 in amino acids: CASSLEYSEQFF.

The gene calls are TRBV2 and TRBJ2-7; checking the TCRdb D call of TRBD2 is not possible without DNA. This CDR3 is 14 amino acids long. CDR1 SNHLY and CDR2 FYNNEI come from the germline V gene. The CDR3 sequence: CASKGLAGLYEQYF.

The V gene is TRBV6-4, the J gene TRBJ2-2; the D gene TCRdb calls, TRBD1, cannot be checked with no DNA. Germline lookup yields CDR1 MRHNA and CDR2 SNTAGT. This CDR3 is built from 15 residues. The CDR3 sequence: CASQPGQSNTGELFF.

V and J are TRBV7-8 and TRBJ2-7; TCRdb picks TRBD2, but there is no DNA to check that call. Germline CDR1 is SGHVS and CDR2 is FQNEAQ. CDR3 length: 15 residues. The CDR3: CASSNYSGDSYGQYF.

The chain links TRBV20-1 to TRBJ2-1; there is no DNA to check the TCRdb D call of TRBD1. From germline, CDR1 is DFQATT and CDR2 SNEGSKA (reference sequence). CDR3 size: 14 residues. The CDR3: CSATGQGPPNEQFF.

V is TRBV9 and J is TRBJ1-2; the D call of TRBD1 rests on TCRdb alone, since no DNA is present to check it. The CDR3 runs 16 residues. Germline values: CDR1 SGDLS, CDR2 YYNGEE. This CDR3 reads CASSEPIVGTNYGYTF.